Following are 5 T cell receptor beta chains from one sample sequenced in a study of shared clonotypes between healthy human individuals. Data came from immunoSEQ multiplex PCR; TCRdb stores just in-frame clones and leaves some out. The data hold 470,000 or so clones, with 65% to 85% observed a single time. Material for sequencing was PBMCs. The receptors were sampled from a woman aged 40 to 50 in good health. Some clones in this sample may be carry-over from other donors' samples.

With regard to this clone: This may arise from a read error, as a much more abundant clone is one base away. This CDR3 is also generated by other DNA sequences in the sample. V gene TRBV7-9 combines with J gene TRBJ2-1; 9 nucleotides match TRBD2. The CDR3 length is 16 residues. Germline CDR1 SEHNR, CDR2 FQNEAQ (reference sequence). For the CDR3, the DNA is TGCGCCAGCAGCTTAGAGGGCGGGAGGGCCTACAATGAGCAGTTCTTC. Translation gives CASSLEGGRAYNEQFF.

As for this clone: It is likely a read error: a sequence one base away is far more abundant. V and J are TRBV27 and TRBJ2-5; 8 bases map to TRBD2. Looked up from germline, CDR1 is MNHEY and CDR2 is SMNVEV (reference sequence). The length of the CDR3 is 15 residues. The DNA of the CDR3 is TGTGCCAGCAGTCGGGGGGGGGCCCTACAAGAGACCCGGTACTTC. Its protein is CASSRGGALQETRYF.

In its sample, this clone was seen many times. This sequence joins TRBV7-2 and TRBJ2-5; D not certain. Trimming removed 5 bases from V and 5 bases from J, with 9 bases in between. The germline V gene encodes CDR1 SGHTA and CDR2 FQGNSA. The CDR3 has 12 amino acids. This CDR3 is CASSLGWETQYF. DNA of the CDR3: TGTGCCAGCAGCCTAGGGTGGGAGACCCAGTACTTC.

This chain connects TRBV14 to TRBJ2-7, with D possibly TRBD2 on 6 matching bases. There are 14 residues in the CDR3. Germline values: CDR1 SGHDN, CDR2 FVKESK. V shed 5 bases and J shed 4 bases, with 15 bases lying between them. The CDR3 nucleotides read TGTGCCAGCAGCGATGCGGGAATAGTATACGAGCAGTACTTC. Translation gives CASSDAGIVYEQYF.

This clone was observed many times. CDR3 region: CATSRDGMGEQFF. Written as DNA, the CDR3 is TGTGCCACCAGCAGAGATGGGATGGGTGAGCAGTTCTTC. The rearrangement joins TRBV15 to TRBJ2-1; the D is unclear. This CDR3 has 13 residues. The germline CDR1 and CDR2 sequences are LNHNV and YYDKDF (reference sequence). The V gene lost 0 bases and the J gene lost 9 bases, with 9 bases spanning the gap.